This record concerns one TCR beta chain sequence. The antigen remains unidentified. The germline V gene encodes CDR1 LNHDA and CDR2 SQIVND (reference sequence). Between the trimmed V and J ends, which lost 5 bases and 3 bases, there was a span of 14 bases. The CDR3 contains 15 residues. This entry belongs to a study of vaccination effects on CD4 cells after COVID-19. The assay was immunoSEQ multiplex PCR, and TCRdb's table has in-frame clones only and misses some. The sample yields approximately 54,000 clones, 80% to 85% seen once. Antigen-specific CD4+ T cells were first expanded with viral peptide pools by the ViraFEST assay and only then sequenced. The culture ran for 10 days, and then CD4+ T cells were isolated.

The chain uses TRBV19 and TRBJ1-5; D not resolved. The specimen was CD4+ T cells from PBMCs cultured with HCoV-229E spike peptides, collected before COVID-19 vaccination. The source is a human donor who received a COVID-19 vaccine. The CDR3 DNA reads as TGTGCCAGTAGTCAAACCCGCGGGAACAATCAGCCCCAGCATTTT. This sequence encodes CASSQTRGNNQPQHF.